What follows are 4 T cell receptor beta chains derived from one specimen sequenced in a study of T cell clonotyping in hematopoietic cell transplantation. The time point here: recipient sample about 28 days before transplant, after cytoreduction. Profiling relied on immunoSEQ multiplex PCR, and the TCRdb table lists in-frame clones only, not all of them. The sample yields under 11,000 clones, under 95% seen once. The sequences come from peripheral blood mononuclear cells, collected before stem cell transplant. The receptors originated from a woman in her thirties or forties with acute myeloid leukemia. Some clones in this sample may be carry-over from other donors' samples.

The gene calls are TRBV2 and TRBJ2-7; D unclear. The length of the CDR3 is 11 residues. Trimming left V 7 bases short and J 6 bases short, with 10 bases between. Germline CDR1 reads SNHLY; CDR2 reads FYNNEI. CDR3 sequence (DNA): TGTGCCAGCAAGATAACGATCGAGCAGTACTTC. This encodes CASKITIEQYF.

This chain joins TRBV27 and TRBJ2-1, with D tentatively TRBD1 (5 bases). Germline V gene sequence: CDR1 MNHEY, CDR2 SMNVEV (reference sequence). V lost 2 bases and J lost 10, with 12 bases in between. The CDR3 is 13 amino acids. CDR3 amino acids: CASSLGAPDEQFF. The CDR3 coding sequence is TGTGCCAGCAGTTTAGGGGCTCCGGACGAGCAGTTCTTC.

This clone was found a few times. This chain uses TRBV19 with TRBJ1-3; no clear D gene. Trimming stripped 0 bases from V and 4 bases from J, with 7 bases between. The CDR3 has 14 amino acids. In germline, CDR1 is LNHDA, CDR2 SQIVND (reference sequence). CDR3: CASSIDIQGNTIYF. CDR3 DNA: TGTGCCAGTAGTATAGACATTCAGGGAAACACCATATATTTT.

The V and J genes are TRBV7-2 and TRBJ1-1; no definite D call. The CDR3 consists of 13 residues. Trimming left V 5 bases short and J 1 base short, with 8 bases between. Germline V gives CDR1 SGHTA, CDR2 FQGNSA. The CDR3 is CASSQRTNTEAFF. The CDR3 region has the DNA TGTGCCAGCAGCCAGCGTACGAACACTGAAGCTTTCTTT.